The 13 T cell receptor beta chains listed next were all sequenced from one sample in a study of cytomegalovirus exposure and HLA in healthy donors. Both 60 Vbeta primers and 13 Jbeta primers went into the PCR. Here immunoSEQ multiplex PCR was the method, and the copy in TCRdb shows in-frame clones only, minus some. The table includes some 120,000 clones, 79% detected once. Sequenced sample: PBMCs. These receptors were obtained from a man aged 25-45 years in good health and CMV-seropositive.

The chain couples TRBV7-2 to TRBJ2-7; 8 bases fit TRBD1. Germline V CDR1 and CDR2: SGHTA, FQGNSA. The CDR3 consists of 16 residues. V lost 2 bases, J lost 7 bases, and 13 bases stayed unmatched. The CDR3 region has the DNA TGTGCCAGCAGCTTACGAGTGAGGACAGGGTCGGGAGAGCAGTACTTC. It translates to CASSLRVRTGSGEQYF.

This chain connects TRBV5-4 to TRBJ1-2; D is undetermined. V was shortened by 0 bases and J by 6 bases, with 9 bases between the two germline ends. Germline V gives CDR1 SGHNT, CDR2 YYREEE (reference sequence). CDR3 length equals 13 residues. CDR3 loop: CASSLAGVHGYTF. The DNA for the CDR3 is TGTGCCAGCAGCTTGGCCGGGGTCCATGGCTACACCTTC.

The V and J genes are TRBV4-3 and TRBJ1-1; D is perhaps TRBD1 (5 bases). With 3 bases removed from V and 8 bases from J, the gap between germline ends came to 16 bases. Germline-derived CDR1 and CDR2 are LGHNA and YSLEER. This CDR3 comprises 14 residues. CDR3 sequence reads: CASSHFGVGGEAFF. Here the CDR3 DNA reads TGCGCCAGCAGCCATTTCGGGGTGGGGGGAGAAGCTTTCTTT.

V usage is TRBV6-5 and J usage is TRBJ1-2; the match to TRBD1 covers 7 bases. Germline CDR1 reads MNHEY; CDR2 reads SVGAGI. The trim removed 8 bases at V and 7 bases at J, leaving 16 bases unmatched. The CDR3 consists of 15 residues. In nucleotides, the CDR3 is TGTGCCAGCTGGGACAGAGAACAAACCGCTATTGGCTACACCTTC. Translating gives CASWDREQTAIGYTF.

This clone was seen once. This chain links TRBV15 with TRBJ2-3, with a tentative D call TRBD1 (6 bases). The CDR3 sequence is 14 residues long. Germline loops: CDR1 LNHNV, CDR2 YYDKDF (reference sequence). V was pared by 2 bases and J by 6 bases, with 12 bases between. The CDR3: CATSRPGALDTQYF. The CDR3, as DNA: TGTGCCACCAGCAGACCAGGGGCCCTCGATACGCAGTATTTT.

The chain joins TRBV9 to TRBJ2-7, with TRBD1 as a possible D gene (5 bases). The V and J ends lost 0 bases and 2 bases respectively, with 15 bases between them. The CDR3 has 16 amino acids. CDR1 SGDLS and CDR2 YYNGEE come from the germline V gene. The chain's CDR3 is CASSVDGHGSTYEQYF. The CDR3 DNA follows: TGTGCCAGCAGCGTAGATGGACACGGCAGCACCTACGAGCAGTACTTC.

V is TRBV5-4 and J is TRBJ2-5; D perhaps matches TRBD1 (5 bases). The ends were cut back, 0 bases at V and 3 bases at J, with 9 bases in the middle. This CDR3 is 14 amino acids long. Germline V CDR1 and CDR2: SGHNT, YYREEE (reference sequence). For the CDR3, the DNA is TGTGCCAGCAGCTTGGCACCAGGGAAAGAGACCCAGTACTTC. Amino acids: CASSLAPGKETQYF.

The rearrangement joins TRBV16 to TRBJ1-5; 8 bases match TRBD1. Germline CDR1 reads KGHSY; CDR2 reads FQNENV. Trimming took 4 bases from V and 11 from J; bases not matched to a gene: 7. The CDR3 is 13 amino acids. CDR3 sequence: CASSLPDREAQHF. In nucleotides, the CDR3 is TGTGCCAGCAGCCTCCCGGACAGGGAGGCCCAGCATTTT.

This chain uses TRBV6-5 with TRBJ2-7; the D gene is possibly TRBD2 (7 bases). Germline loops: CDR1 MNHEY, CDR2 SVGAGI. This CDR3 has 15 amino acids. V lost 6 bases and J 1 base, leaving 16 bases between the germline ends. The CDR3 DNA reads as TGTGCCAGCAGGCGCGGGCGGGGGCCATCCTACGAGCAGTACTTC. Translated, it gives CASRRGRGPSYEQYF.

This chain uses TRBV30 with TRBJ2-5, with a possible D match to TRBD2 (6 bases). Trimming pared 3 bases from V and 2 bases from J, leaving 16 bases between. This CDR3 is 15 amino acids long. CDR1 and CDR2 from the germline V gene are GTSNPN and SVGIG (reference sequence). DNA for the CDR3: TGTGCCTGGAGGGGAGGTCTAGCAAGGCAAGAGACCCAGTACTTC. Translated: CAWRGGLARQETQYF.

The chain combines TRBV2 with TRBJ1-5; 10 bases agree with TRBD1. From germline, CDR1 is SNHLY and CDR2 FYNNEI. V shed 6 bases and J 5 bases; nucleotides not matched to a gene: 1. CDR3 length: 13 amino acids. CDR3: CASRGTGDQPQHF. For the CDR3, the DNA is TGTGCCAGCAGGGGGACAGGGGATCAGCCCCAGCATTTT.

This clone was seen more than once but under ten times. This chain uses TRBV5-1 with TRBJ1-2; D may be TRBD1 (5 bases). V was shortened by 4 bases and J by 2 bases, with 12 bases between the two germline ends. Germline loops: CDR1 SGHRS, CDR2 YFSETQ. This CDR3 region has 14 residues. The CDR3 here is CASSRGAGNYGYTF. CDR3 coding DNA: TGCGCCAGCAGCCGTGGGGCAGGGAACTATGGCTACACCTTC.

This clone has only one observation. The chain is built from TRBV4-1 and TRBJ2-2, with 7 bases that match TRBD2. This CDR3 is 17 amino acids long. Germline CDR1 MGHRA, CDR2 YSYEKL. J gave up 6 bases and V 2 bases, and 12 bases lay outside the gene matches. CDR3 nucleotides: TGCGCCAGCAGCCAAAATCCAAACCGTGGGGGGGCCGGGGAGCTGTTTTTT. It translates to CASSQNPNRGGAGELFF.